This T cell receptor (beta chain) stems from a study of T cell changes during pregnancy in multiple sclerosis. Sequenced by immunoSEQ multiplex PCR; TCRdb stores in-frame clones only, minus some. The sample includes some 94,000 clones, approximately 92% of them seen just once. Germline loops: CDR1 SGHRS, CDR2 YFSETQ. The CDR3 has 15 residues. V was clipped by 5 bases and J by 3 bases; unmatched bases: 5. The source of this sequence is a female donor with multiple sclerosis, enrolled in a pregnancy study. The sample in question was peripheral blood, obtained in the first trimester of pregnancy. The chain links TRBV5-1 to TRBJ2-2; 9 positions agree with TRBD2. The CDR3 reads CASSPRGRDTGELFF. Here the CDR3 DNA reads TGCGCCAGCAGTCCACGCGGGAGGGACACCGGGGAGCTGTTTTTT.